This T cell receptor (beta chain) was recorded in a study of CXCR3-negative and CXCR3-positive naive CD8 T cells (dated by TCRdb to the late 2010s). About the full investigation: In total, about 150 million TRB reads were obtained, or roughly 1.5 +/- 0.3 million reads per library. The diversity and physicochemical repertoire analyses included under 12 donors pooled from two independent experiments. The TRBV-TRBJ cluster analysis covered naive subsets from roughly 5 donors and memory cells from 3 donors. Overall results and qualifications from the work: Because surface CD5, which is linked to self-reactivity in mice, was comparable between the naive subsets, TCR interaction strength was also inferred from the physicochemical properties of TRB CDR3s. CXCR3 expression partially decreased after cryopreservation, so most assays used freshly isolated PBMCs. TRBV-TRBJ usage was similar between naive CXCR3-negative and CXCR3-positive cells from the same donor, while memory cells showed distinct patterns. TRB CDR3s from CXCR3-positive naive cells showed higher hydrophobicity (lower Kidera factor 4), lower energy, and higher strength and volume indices than CXCR3-negative naive cells. Both naive subsets had comparably high repertoire diversity, while memory CD8+ T cells had much lower repertoire diversity.

Sequencer: NextSeq 550. The Human TCR Profiling Kit (MiLaboratory) was used to make UMI-labeled 5' RACE TRB cDNA libraries. cDNA synthesis used the entire amount of extracted RNA, and PCR amplification then used the entire amount of cDNA produced. The libraries were made side by side, with each library going through the same number of PCR cycles. The paper's data handling went like this. With a requirement of at least two reads per UMI, MIGEC and MiXCR extracted about 50,000 +/- 10,000 unique UMI-labeled TRB cDNA molecules per library. On average, about 40,000 +/- 10,000 functional in-frame TRB CDR3 nucleotide clonotypes lacking stop codons were found per library. After downsampling to 5000 UMI-labeled TRB molecules per sample, diversity metrics such as normalized Shannon-Wiener and Chao1 were calculated in VDJtools. For the central five CDR3 residues, VDJtools calculated physicochemical properties weighted by clonotype size, namely interaction energy, strength, volume and Kidera factor 4. TCRdb reprocessed the reads, reporting each CDR3 protein sequence once and no DNA. TCRdb's processing, not the authors' own work, is the source of the V and J calls. This sample's table has entries for roughly 89,000 distinct CDR3 sequences. Over 1.5% of the sample belongs to the ten largest clones.

Regarding this clonotype: No cognate antigen has been identified for it.

For every CD8+ T cell subset, 300,000 cells were flow-sorted straight into RLT lysis buffer, and each subset was sorted in triplicate. To exclude memory contaminants, naive CD8+ T cells were stringently defined as CD45RO-CCR7+CD27+CD95-. Peripheral blood mononuclear cells were isolated from buffy coats by standard density gradient centrifugation. Naive CXCR3-negative and CXCR3-positive CD8+ T cells were flow-sorted using a FACSAria III. Total RNA was extracted from sorted cells using an RNeasy Mini Kit. The TCR originated in a human donor in good health. Some clones in this sample may be carry-over from other donors' samples. The sample consisted of naive CXCR3- CD8+ T cells from blood. The cell subset or site label, read with the paper, signifies: CD45RO-CCR7+CD27+CD95- naive CD8+ T cells lacking CXCR3 (TNR3-).

The CDR3 reads as follows: CASSPDLSYEQYF. The sequence joins TRBV7-9 to TRBJ2-7. Spanning cysteine to phenylalanine, the CDR3 consists of 13 amino acids. No DNA is given. From a lookup of the germline V gene (reference sequence), CDR1 and CDR2 are SEHNR and FQNEAQ.